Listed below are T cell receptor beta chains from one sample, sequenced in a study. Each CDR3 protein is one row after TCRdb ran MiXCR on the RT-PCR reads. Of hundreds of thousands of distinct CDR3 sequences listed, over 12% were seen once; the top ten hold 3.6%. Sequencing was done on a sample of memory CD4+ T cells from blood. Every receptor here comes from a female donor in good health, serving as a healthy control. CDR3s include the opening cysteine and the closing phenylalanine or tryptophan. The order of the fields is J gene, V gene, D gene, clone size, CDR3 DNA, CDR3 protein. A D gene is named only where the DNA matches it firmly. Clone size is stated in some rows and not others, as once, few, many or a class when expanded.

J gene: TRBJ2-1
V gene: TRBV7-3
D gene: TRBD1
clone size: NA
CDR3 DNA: TGTGCCAGCAGCCCGTCTGGACAGGGCACCTTTTACAATGAGCAGTTCTTC
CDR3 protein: CASSPSGQGTFYNEQFF

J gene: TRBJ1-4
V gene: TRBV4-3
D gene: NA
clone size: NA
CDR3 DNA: TGCGCCAGCAGCCGAACTTGGGACCTAGGATCCGAAAAACTGTTTTTT
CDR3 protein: CASSRTWDLGSEKLFF

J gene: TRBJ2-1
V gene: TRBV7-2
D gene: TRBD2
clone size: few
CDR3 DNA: TGTGCCAGCAGCTTAGTACTAGCGGGGGACGAGCAGTTCTTC
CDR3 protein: CASSLVLAGDEQFF

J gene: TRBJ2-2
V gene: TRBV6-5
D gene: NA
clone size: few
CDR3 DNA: TGTGCCAGCAGTTACGGTGGGGGACGGGACACCGGGGAGCTGTTTTTT
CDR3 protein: CASSYGGGRDTGELFF

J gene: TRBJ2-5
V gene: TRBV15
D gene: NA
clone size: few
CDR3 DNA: TGTGCCACCAGCAGAGGCAGGGTGACGATTGGAGAGACCCAGTACTTC
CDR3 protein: CATSRGRVTIGETQYF

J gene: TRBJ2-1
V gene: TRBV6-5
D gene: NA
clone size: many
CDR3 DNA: TGTGCCAGCAGTTACCACTGGGAGCAGTTCTTC
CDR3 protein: CASSYHWEQFF

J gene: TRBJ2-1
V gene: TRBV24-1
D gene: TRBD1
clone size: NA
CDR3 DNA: TGTGCCACCAGTGACACGGACAGGGGGCCCTACAATGAGCAGTTCTTC
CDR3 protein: CATSDTDRGPYNEQFF

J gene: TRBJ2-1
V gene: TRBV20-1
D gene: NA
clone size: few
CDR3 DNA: TGCAGTGCTAGCAGGGCAGGGTTGAGCGATGAGCAGTTCTTC
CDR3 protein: CSASRAGLSDEQFF

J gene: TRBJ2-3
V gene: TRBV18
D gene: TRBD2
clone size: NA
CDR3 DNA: TGTGCCAGCTCACCACAACTAGCGGTAATCACAGATACGCAGTATTTT
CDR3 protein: CASSPQLAVITDTQYF

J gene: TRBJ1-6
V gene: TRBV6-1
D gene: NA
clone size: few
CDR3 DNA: TGTGCCAGCAGTGAATTTAGGGATTCACCCCTCCACTTT
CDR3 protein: CASSEFRDSPLHF

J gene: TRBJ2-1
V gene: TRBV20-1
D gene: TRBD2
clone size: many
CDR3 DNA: TGCAGTGCTAGAGGCGGTAGTAGCGGGGGGTTTGAGCAGTTCTTC
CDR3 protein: CSARGGSSGGFEQFF

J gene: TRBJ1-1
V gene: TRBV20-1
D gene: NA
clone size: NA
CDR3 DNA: TGCAGTGCTCTAATCTCCGTGGGGGCCACTGAAGCTTTCTTT
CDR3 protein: CSALISVGATEAFF

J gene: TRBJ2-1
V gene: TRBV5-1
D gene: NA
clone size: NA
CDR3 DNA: TGCGCCAGCAGCTTGGACAGTCCCATGGATGAGCAGTTCTTC
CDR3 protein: CASSLDSPMDEQFF

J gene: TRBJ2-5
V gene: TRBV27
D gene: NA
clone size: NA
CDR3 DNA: TGTGCCAGCACCTTGGGCCTTGGCGGGACCCAGTACTTC
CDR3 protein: CASTLGLGGTQYF

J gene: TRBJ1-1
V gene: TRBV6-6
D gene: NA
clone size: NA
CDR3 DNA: TGTGCCGTCACAAGGCAGGATTTACCTGAAGCTTTCTTT
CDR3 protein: CAVTRQDLPEAFF

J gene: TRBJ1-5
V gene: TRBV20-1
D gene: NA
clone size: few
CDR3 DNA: TGCAGTGCTAGTCTCTCAGAGCGGAAGGACAGACGCACTTATAGCAATCAGCCCCAGCATTTT
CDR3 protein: CSASLSERKDRRTYSNQPQHF

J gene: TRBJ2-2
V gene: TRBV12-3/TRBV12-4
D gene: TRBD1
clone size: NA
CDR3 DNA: TGTGCCAGCAGTTTCCTACAGGGGGCCGGGGAGCTGTTTTTT
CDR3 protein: CASSFLQGAGELFF

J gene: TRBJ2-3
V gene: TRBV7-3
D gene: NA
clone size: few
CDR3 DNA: TGTGCCAGCAGCACCCTACAGAGCACAGATACGCAGTATTTT
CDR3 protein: CASSTLQSTDTQYF

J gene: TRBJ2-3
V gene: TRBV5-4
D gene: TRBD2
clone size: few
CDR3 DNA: TGTGCCAGCAGTCTGACTAGCGGGACAATCTTTTACACAGATACGCAGTATTTT
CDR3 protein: CASSLTSGTIFYTDTQYF

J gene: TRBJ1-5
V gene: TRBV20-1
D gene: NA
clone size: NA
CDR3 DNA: TGCAGTGCTATAGGTCGGTCAGCGAATCAGCCCCAGCATTTT
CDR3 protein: CSAIGRSANQPQHF

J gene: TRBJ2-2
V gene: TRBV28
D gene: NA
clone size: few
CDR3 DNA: TGTGCCAGCAGTTTATCGGATAAGGACGGGGAGCTGTTTTTT
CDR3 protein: CASSLSDKDGELFF

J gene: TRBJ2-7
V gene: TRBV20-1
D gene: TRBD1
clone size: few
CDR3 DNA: TGCAGTGCTAGAGATTGGGACAGGGGGTACGAGCAGTACTTC
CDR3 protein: CSARDWDRGYEQYF

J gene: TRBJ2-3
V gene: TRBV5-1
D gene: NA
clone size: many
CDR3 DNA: TGCGCCAGCAGCTACCGTCCAGCTAGCACAGATACGCAGTATTTT
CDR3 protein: CASSYRPASTDTQYF

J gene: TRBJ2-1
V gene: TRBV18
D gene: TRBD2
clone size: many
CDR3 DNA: TGTGCCAGCTCACCGGCTAGCGGGAGCGGTGAGCAGTTCTTC
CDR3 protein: CASSPASGSGEQFF

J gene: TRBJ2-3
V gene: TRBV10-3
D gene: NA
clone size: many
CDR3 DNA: TGTGCCATCAAAACCCGGGACGGAGATACGCAGTATTTT
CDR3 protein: CAIKTRDGDTQYF

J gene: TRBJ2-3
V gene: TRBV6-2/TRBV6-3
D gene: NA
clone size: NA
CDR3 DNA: TGTGCCAGCACCCAACAGGGAGGTACAGATACGCAGTATTTT
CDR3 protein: CASTQQGGTDTQYF

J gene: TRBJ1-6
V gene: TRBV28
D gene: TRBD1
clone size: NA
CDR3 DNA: TGTGCCAGCAGTCGTGAGGGGGCGTATTCACCCCTCCACTTT
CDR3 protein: CASSREGAYSPLHF

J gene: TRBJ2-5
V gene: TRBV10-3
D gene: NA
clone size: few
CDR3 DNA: TGTGCCATCAGTGAGTCGTATCGGGAGACCCAGTACTTC
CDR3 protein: CAISESYRETQYF

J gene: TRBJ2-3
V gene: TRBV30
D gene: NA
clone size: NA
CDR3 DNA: TGTGCCTGGAGTTGGGGGCGCACAGATACGCAGTATTTT
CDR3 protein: CAWSWGRTDTQYF

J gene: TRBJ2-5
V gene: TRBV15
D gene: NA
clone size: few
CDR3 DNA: TGTGCCACCAGCAGAGCTTGGGGACGCCAAGAGACCCAGTACTTC
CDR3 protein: CATSRAWGRQETQYF

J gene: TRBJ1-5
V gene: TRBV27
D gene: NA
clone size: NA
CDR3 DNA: TGTGCCAGCCACCCAGGAAGGGTGGCTCGTCAGCCCCAGCATTTT
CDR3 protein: CASHPGRVARQPQHF